This T cell receptor (beta chain) was sequenced in a study of blood T cell repertoires in COVID-19. Background on the study: Samples representing acute and convalescent COVID-19 were sourced from the United States, Italy and Spain. Sample material is recorded as cDNA or gDNA derived from T cells, B-cell-depleted T cells, or PBMCs.

The table lists this clone with a few counts. This CDR3 is built from 14 residues. V was trimmed by 0 bases and J by 2 bases, leaving 9 bases between them. Germline values: CDR1 SGHNT, CDR2 YYREEE (reference sequence). In the original processing: Reference gene primer amplification gave estimated nucleated cell counts. TCRdb keeps only in-frame clones here, not all; method: immunoSEQ multiplex PCR. That table gives V, J and clone size, and the DNA gave D and trimming. The table shows 470,000 or so clones, with approximately 85% occurring only once. The sequence was collected from a human donor in a cohort sampled during active COVID-19. The rearrangement joins TRBV5-4 to TRBJ2-7; D perhaps matches TRBD2 (6 bases). Specimen: peripheral blood. The CDR3: CASSLGRETYEQYF. In nucleotides, the CDR3 is TGTGCCAGCAGCTTGGGGCGGGAAACCTACGAGCAGTACTTC.